Following are 5 T cell receptor beta chains from one sample sequenced in a study of technical replicates of blood from a handful of donors (dated by TCRdb to about 2017). Library generation was performed with the immunoSEQ multiplex PCR assay. Drawn from immuneACCESS, this table holds only the in-frame rearrangements with V and J called that TCRdb kept. Clones are partly lost; checked studies trace under half to an unresolved V gene and leave the rest unexplained. The table for this sample lists nearly 70,000 clones; 92% of them were counted only once. Roughly 0.4% of the sample goes to the ten largest clones. The sequencing input was T cells isolated from PBMCs. The origin of the receptors is a human donor in good health.

The chain links TRBV6-5 to TRBJ2-7, with D possibly matching TRBD2 (6 bases). Trimming pared 0 bases from V and 0 bases from J, leaving 12 bases between. CDR1 MNHEY and CDR2 SVGAGI come from the germline V gene. The CDR3 extends over 16 amino acids. CDR3 bases: TGTGCCAGCAGTTACTCTACGGGACTCGTCTCCTACGAGCAGTACTTC. It encodes CASSYSTGLVSYEQYF.

V usage is TRBV6-5 and J usage is TRBJ1-2, with a tentative D call TRBD1 (6 bases). Germline V gene data show CDR1 as MNHEY and CDR2 as SVGAGI. The CDR3 loop spans 15 amino acids. Between the trimmed V and J ends, which lost 6 bases and 7 bases, there was a span of 21 bases. CDR3 residues: CASSPAGGAKRGYTF. CDR3 bases: TGTGCCAGCAGCCCGGCCGGGGGGGCAAAGCGTGGCTACACCTTC.

CDR3 in amino acids: CASSGTASYRYEQYF. For the CDR3, the DNA is TGTGCCAGCAGCGGGACAGCTAGTTACCGCTACGAGCAGTACTTC. This sequence joins TRBV28 and TRBJ2-7; 7 bases are shared with TRBD1. Trimming cost V 6 bases and J 3 bases; bases outside gene matches: 11. Germline V gene sequence: CDR1 MDHEN, CDR2 SYDVKM. The CDR3 sequence is 15 residues long.

The V call is TRBV9, the J call TRBJ1-2, with a possible D match to TRBD1 (5 bases). This CDR3 region has 14 residues. Looked up from germline, CDR1 is SGDLS and CDR2 is YYNGEE. V dropped 4 bases and J dropped 0 bases, with 10 bases sitting between them. CDR3 loop: CASSLVTANYGYTF. CDR3 in DNA: TGTGCCAGCAGCTTAGTGACAGCTAACTATGGCTACACCTTC.

This sequence joins TRBV11-3 and TRBJ2-1; 7 nucleotides line up with TRBD2. V gave up 1 base and J gave up 1 base; unmatched junction bases: 7. The length of the CDR3 is 17 residues. The germline V gene has CDR1 SGHNT and CDR2 YENEEA. The CDR3: CASSLGLAVESYNEQFF. The CDR3 coding sequence is TGTGCCAGCAGCTTAGGGCTAGCGGTAGAGTCCTACAATGAGCAGTTCTTC.